This T cell receptor beta chain stems from a study of cytomegalovirus exposure and HLA in healthy donors. With regard to this clone: Its antigen is unidentified.

Among the donors, all were healthy bone marrow donors. The PCR made use of 60 Vbeta and 13 Jbeta primers. Generated by immunoSEQ multiplex PCR, the TCRdb table keeps only in-frame clones and is missing some. Of about 54,000 clones detected, more than 65% appear once; the ten largest clones hold 3%. Findings of the study overall: Apart from CMV serostatus, no immune exposure information was available. Some TCR beta chains (164 of them) were listed as cytomegalovirus-associated.

Source material: PBMCs. The source is a woman between 18 and 29 years old in good health and CMV-seronegative.

CDR3 DNA: TGTGCCAGTAGTATTGGCCGTAACGAGCAGTACTTC. Protein sequence: CASSIGRNEQYF. The rearrangement links TRBV19 to TRBJ2-7; D gene uncertain. Trimming removed 3 bases from V and 5 bases from J, with 8 bases in between. The CDR3 loop spans 12 amino acids. CDR1 and CDR2 from the germline V gene are LNHDA and SQIVND (reference sequence). The complete variable domain, with remaining parts taken from reference TRBV19 and TRBJ2-7, reads DGGITQSPKYLFRKEGQNVTLSCEQNLNHDAMYWYRQDPGQGLRLIYYSQIVNDFQKGDIAEGYSVSREKKESFPLTVTSAQKNPTAFYLCASSIGRNEQYFGPGTRLTVT.